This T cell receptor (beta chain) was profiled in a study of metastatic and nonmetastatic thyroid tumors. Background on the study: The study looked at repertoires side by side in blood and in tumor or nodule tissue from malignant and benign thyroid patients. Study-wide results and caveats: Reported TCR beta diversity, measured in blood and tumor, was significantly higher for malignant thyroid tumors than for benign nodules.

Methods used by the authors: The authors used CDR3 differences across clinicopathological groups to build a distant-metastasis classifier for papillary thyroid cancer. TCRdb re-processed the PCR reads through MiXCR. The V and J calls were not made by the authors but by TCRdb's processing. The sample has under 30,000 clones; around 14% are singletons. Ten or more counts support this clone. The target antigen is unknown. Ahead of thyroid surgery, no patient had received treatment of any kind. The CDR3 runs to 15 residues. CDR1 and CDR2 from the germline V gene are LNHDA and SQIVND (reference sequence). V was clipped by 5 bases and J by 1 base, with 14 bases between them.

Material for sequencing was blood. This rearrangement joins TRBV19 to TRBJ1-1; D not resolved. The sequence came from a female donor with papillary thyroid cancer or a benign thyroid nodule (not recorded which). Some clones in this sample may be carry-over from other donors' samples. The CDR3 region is CASSPFSSRNTEAFF. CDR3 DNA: TGTGCCAGTAGTCCTTTCTCCTCCAGGAACACTGAAGCTTTCTTT.